This T cell receptor beta chain was identified in a study of shared clonotypes between healthy human individuals. Study-level findings and limits: The naive CD4 repertoires of several donors were compared, and approximately 5% of clonotypes were shared.

A remark on this clone: Its antigen is unknown.

This CDR3 comprises 14 residues. From germline, CDR1 is SGDLS and CDR2 YYNGEE. V was cut by 0 bases and J by 6 bases, with 13 bases left in between. The assay was immunoSEQ multiplex PCR, and TCRdb's table has in-frame clones only and misses some. Counted here are approximately 940,000 clones, over 75% occurring once; the ten biggest clones make up approximately 1.5%. The sequencing sample was made of memory CD4+ T cells sorted from blood. As to subset: CD45RA-negative fraction. This sequence was found in a man between 18 and 35 years old in good health. This rearrangement joins TRBV9 to TRBJ2-7; D unclear. This chain's CDR3 is CASSVGATQGEQYF. CDR3 nucleotide sequence: TGTGCCAGCAGCGTAGGAGCGACCCAAGGCGAGCAGTACTTC.